This T cell receptor beta chain was sequenced for a study of T cell repertoires in cytomegalovirus infection. Study summary: Researchers turned to recently identified HLA-C-restricted CMV epitopes as well as well-studied HLA-B-restricted ones.

As for this clonotype: Its antigen is undetermined.

TCRdb itself ran the reads through MiXCR, one entry per CDR3 protein. The repertoire includes about 740,000 distinct CDR3 sequences, approximately 33% of them detected once, and about 18% sits in the top ten. Losses at the gene ends were 0 bases for V and 4 bases for J; bases not matched to a gene: 4. CDR1 and CDR2 (germline): SNHLY, FYNNEI. The CDR3 runs to 16 residues. The chain recombines TRBV2 with TRBJ2-1, with 9 bases aligning to TRBD2. The input for sequencing was cultured PBMCs, taken from culture after CMV antigen stimulation. This sequence originates from a human donor in good health (CMV status not recorded). Some clones in this sample may be carry-over from other donors' samples. CDR3 in DNA: TGTGCCAGCAGTGAAGCGGGGCGGGGGGGGTACAATGAGCAGTTCTTC. Translated, it gives CASSEAGRGGYNEQFF.